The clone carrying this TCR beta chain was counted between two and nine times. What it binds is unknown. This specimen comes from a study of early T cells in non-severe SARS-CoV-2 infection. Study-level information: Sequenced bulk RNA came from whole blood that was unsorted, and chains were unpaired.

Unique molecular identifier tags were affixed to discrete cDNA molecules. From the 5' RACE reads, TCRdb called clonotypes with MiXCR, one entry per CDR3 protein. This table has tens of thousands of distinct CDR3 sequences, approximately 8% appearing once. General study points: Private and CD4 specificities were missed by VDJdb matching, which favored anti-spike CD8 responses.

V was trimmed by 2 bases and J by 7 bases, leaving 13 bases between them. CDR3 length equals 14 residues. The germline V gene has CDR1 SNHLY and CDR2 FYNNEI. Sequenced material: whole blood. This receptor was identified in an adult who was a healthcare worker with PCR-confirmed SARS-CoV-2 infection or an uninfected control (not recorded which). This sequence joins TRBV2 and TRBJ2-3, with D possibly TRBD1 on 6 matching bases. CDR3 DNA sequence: TGTGCCAGCAGTGAACGGGTGAGGGGGAATACGCAGTATTTT. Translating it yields CASSERVRGNTQYF.